These 19 T cell receptor beta chains were all obtained from the same sample, sequenced in a study of radiation and T cells in renal cell carcinoma. This sample's time point: blood 2 weeks post-SBRT. Stated treatment: 15 Gy SBRT to primary tumor, nephrectomy 4 weeks later. Profiled with immunoSEQ multiplex PCR; TCRdb holds only in-frame clones, not every one. The data show 100,000 to 150,000 clones, with about 88% seen just once and 5% to 6% held by the top ten. Source: blood, taken from a patient whose treatment included radiotherapy and nephrectomy. The receptors derive from a woman in her 70s with renal cell carcinoma.

This chain joins TRBV28 and TRBJ2-5; 9 nucleotides match TRBD1. The germline V gene has CDR1 MDHEN and CDR2 SYDVKM. V shed 4 bases, J shed 1 base, and the junction held 7 bases outside the gene matches. CDR3 length: 16 residues. DNA of the CDR3: TGTGCCAGCAGTTCATACGGACAGGGGCCCCAAGAGACCCAGTACTTC. Protein: CASSSYGQGPQETQYF.

CDR3 region: CASRGQTTNEKLFF. In DNA form, the CDR3 reads TGTGCCAGCAGGGGGCAAACAACTAATGAAAAACTGTTTTTT. The gene calls are TRBV2 and TRBJ1-4; possible D gene TRBD1, 5 bases. CDR1 is SNHLY, CDR2 FYNNEI, per germline. With 6 bases removed from V and 0 bases from J, the gap between germline ends came to 8 bases. CDR3 length: 14 amino acids.

The chain combines TRBV13 with TRBJ2-7; D is unclear. The CDR3 runs 14 residues. V gave up 3 bases and J gave up 0 bases, with 9 bases separating them. In germline, CDR1 is PRHDT, CDR2 FYEKMQ (reference sequence). In nucleotides, the CDR3 is TGTGCCAGCAGCTTTGGCACCCTCTCCTACGAGCAGTACTTC. Amino acids: CASSFGTLSYEQYF.

The chain uses TRBV19 and TRBJ1-3, with D possibly TRBD1 on 6 matching bases. CDR1 and CDR2 (germline): LNHDA, SQIVND (reference sequence). The CDR3 has 14 residues. V was trimmed by 4 bases and J by 4 bases, leaving 11 bases between them. The CDR3 region has the DNA TGTGCCAGTAGTAGACAGGATCCAGGAAACACCATATATTTT. It codes for CASSRQDPGNTIYF.

This clone was seen once. This sequence joins TRBV7-9 and TRBJ2-3, with unresolved D. CDR1 is SEHNR and CDR2 is FQNEAQ in the germline V gene (reference sequence). This CDR3 is 14 amino acids long. The ends were cut back, 1 base at V and 4 bases at J, with 9 bases in the middle. The CDR3 coding sequence is TGTGCCAGCAGCTTAGTGGGATTCGCAGATACGCAGTATTTT. This sequence encodes CASSLVGFADTQYF.

This chain connects TRBV27 to TRBJ1-1; 9 bases are shared with TRBD1. CDR3 size: 12 residues. The V gene end was trimmed by 6 bases and the J gene end by 6 bases; junction bases not matched to a gene: 2. Germline V gene data show CDR1 as MNHEY and CDR2 as SMNVEV (reference sequence). The chain's CDR3 is CASRQGASEAFF. CDR3 coding DNA: TGTGCCAGCAGACAGGGGGCGTCTGAAGCTTTCTTT.

The chain recombines TRBV29-1 with TRBJ2-1; no definite D call. The CDR3 length is 13 residues. CDR1 and CDR2 (germline): SQVTM, ANQGSEA. Trimming left V 4 bases short and J 4 bases short, with 11 bases between. CDR3 protein: CSVASWGYNEQFF. CDR3 nucleotides: TGCAGCGTTGCCTCCTGGGGATACAATGAGCAGTTCTTC.

J is TRBJ2-7 and V is TRBV7-2; D is tentatively TRBD1 or TRBD2 (5 bases each). Germline V gene data show CDR1 as SGHTA and CDR2 as FQGNSA. Trimming took 5 bases from V and 4 from J, leaving 15 bases between them. The CDR3 spans 14 residues. The CDR3 region has the DNA TGTGCCAGCAGCCCGGGACCCGCGTTATACGAGCAGTACTTC. Translation gives CASSPGPALYEQYF.

On this clone itself: The junction does not match germline at one end; this may be a read error. The gene calls are TRBV7-7 and TRBJ2-5; weak D call: TRBD1 (6 bases). The CDR3 is made up of 15 amino acids. Germline values: CDR1 SSHAT, CDR2 FNYEAQ (reference sequence). CDR3 nucleotide sequence: TGTGCTAGCAGCCCTACAGGGAGCACGGAAGAGACCCAGTACTTC. Its translation is CASSPTGSTEETQYF.

This clone was seen a few times. The rearrangement links TRBV11-2 to TRBJ1-2, with 7 bases fitting TRBD1. This CDR3 contains 15 residues. In germline, CDR1 is SGHAT, CDR2 FQNNGV. Unmatched junction bases numbered 5, after V lost 1 base and J lost 3 bases. CDR3 region: CASSLGLTGDYGYTF. The CDR3 nucleotides are TGTGCCAGCAGCTTAGGCCTCACAGGGGACTATGGCTACACCTTC.

The gene calls are TRBV28 and TRBJ2-5, with a possible D match to TRBD1 (6 bases). Germline V gives CDR1 MDHEN, CDR2 SYDVKM. V lost 5 bases to trimming and J lost 1 base, with 11 bases between them. This CDR3 comprises 14 residues. The CDR3 is CASSPDRRQETQYF. CDR3 nucleotide sequence: TGTGCCAGCAGTCCGGACAGACGCCAAGAGACCCAGTACTTC.

The chain joins TRBV25-1 to TRBJ2-1; no firm D call. This CDR3 has 11 amino acids. CDR1 and CDR2 (germline): MGHDK, SYGVNS. V was trimmed by 6 bases and J by 5 bases, leaving 5 bases between them. This CDR3 is CASRQNNEQFF. In DNA, the CDR3 is TGTGCCAGCAGGCAGAACAATGAGCAGTTCTTC.

The chain uses TRBV9 and TRBJ2-1; TRBD2 matches 11 bases. After removal of 4 bases from V and 7 bases from J, the junction contained 10 bases not matched to a gene. The germline V gene encodes CDR1 SGDLS and CDR2 YYNGEE. There are 16 residues in the CDR3. The CDR3 reads CASSQRLAGTGNEQFF. CDR3 nucleotide sequence: TGTGCCAGCAGCCAACGACTAGCGGGGACGGGGAATGAGCAGTTCTTC. Based on the CDR3 plus reference TRBV9 and TRBJ2-1, the full variable domain is DSGVTQTPKHLITATGQRVTLRCSPRSGDLSVYWYQQSLDQGLQFLIQYYNGEERAKGNILERFSAQQFPDLHSELNLSSLELGDSALYFCASSQRLAGTGNEQFFGPGTRLTVL.

CDR3 sequence: CASSSAGDTTYEQYF. Written as DNA, the CDR3 is TGTGCCAGCAGTTCCGCGGGGGACACCACCTACGAGCAGTACTTC. The chain employs TRBV28 and TRBJ2-7; D perhaps matches TRBD2 (7 bases). Trimming took off 4 bases at V and 2 bases at J, with 15 bases between the two ends. This CDR3 is 15 amino acids long. Germline CDR1 is MDHEN and CDR2 is SYDVKM.

This chain connects TRBV6-1 to TRBJ1-5, with D tentatively TRBD1 (6 bases). The CDR3 has 15 residues. The V end lost 5 bases, the J end lost 5 bases, and 16 bases lay between the germline ends. CDR1 and CDR2 from the germline V gene are MNHNS and SASEGT. CDR3: CASSPLVAGDQPQHF. The CDR3 coding sequence is TGTGCCAGCAGTCCCTTAGTGGCAGGGGATCAGCCCCAGCATTTT.

The rearrangement joins TRBV9 to TRBJ2-7; 12 bases line up with TRBD2. Germline V gives CDR1 SGDLS, CDR2 YYNGEE. The CDR3 has 19 residues. V was pared by 0 bases and J by 0 bases, with 10 bases of the junction left unmatched. The CDR3 coding sequence is TGTGCCAGCAGCGTAGGGGTCCGACTAGCGGGGGACAGCTCCTACGAGCAGTACTTC. Translating gives CASSVGVRLAGDSSYEQYF.

V usage is TRBV30 and J usage is TRBJ1-2; D might be TRBD1 (5 bases). V was trimmed by 4 bases and J by 6 bases, leaving 9 bases between them. The CDR3 is 11 residues long. Germline V gene data show CDR1 as GTSNPN and CDR2 as SVGIG (reference sequence). DNA of the CDR3: TGTGCCTGGACCCCAGGGAATGGCTACACCTTC. It is translated as CAWTPGNGYTF.

This clone has just one count. This chain uses TRBV7-2 with TRBJ2-7; D gene uncertain. The CDR3 is made up of 14 amino acids. Germline V lookup: CDR1 SGHTA, CDR2 FQGNSA. V was cut by 1 base and J by 1 base, with 8 bases left in between. This chain's CDR3 is CASSLEYSSYEQYF. The CDR3 DNA sequence: TGTGCCAGCAGCTTAGAGTACAGTTCCTACGAGCAGTACTTC.

The gene calls are TRBV18 and TRBJ2-7; no clear D. Trimming shortened V by 4 bases and J by 0 bases, and 16 bases separated the two germline ends. The germline V gene encodes CDR1 KGHSH and CDR2 LQKENI. The CDR3 is made up of 16 amino acids. In DNA form, the CDR3 reads TGTGCCAGCTCACAAGGGAATTTCTTAACCTCCTACGAGCAGTACTTC. Its translation is CASSQGNFLTSYEQYF.